Below are 12 T cell receptor beta chains sequenced from a single sample in a study of cytomegalovirus exposure and HLA in healthy donors. The PCR ran on 60 Vbeta and 13 Jbeta primers. Using immunoSEQ multiplex PCR, the repertoire was profiled, and TCRdb retains in-frame clones only, with some absent. The sample records about 98,000 clones, approximately 80% being singletons. Sequenced sample: PBMCs. The receptors derive from a male donor in good health and CMV-seropositive.

The CDR3 nucleotides are TGTGCCAGCAGCACAACAGGGCCTGTCGACGAGCAGTACTTC. Translation gives CASSTTGPVDEQYF. The chain links TRBV21-1 to TRBJ2-7; TRBD1 is taken as the D call from the table, unchecked against the DNA. TRBV21-1 is reported as a pseudogene. This CDR3 has 14 amino acids.

The J gene is TRBJ2-3, the V gene TRBV7-2; 8 nucleotides line up with TRBD2. There are 15 residues in the CDR3. The germline gives CDR1 SGHTA, CDR2 FQGNSA. The V and J ends lost 5 bases and 6 bases, in that order; junction bases with no gene match: 10. CDR3 DNA sequence: TGTGCCAGCAGCCGCCCCGGGACGGGGGGGGATACGCAGTATTTT. Protein product: CASSRPGTGGDTQYF.

CDR3 protein: CASSIFEGTGELFF. The CDR3 DNA reads as TGTGCCAGTAGTATCTTTGAGGGCACCGGGGAGCTGTTTTTT. The V gene is TRBV19, the J gene TRBJ2-2; D perhaps matches TRBD2 (5 bases). The V and J ends lost 3 bases and 4 bases respectively, with 9 bases between them. The germline gives CDR1 LNHDA, CDR2 SQIVND (reference sequence). The CDR3 is made up of 14 amino acids. Together with reference TRBV19 and TRBJ2-2, the CDR3 gives the full variable domain: DGGITQSPKYLFRKEGQNVTLSCEQNLNHDAMYWYRQDPGQGLRLIYYSQIVNDFQKGDIAEGYSVSREKKESFPLTVTSAQKNPTAFYLCASSIFEGTGELFFGEGSRLTVL.

This chain connects TRBV6-5 to TRBJ1-1; D is undetermined. The ends were cut back, 7 bases at V and 5 bases at J, with 17 bases in the middle. The CDR3 runs 14 residues. Germline CDR1 and CDR2: MNHEY and SVGAGI. CDR3 loop: CASTLEGGVTEAFF. CDR3 DNA: TGTGCCAGCACCCTTGAGGGCGGTGTTACTGAAGCTTTCTTT.

V is TRBV9 and J is TRBJ2-3; TRBD2 matches 10 bases. Germline CDR1 and CDR2: SGDLS and YYNGEE. The length of the CDR3 is 16 residues. J gave up 2 bases and V 1 base, and 4 bases lay outside the gene matches. CDR3 DNA: TGTGCCAGCAGCGTAAGGACTAGCGGATTCACAGATACGCAGTATTTT. Protein: CASSVRTSGFTDTQYF.

This clone was observed a handful of times. The chain has TRBV5-1 and TRBJ1-2; D not resolved. The CDR3 covers 13 residues. Trimming pared 0 bases from V and 4 bases from J, leaving 7 bases between. Per germline, CDR1 SGHRS and CDR2 YFSETQ. The CDR3 bases are TGCGCCAGCAGCTTGGAACAGTCCTATGGCTACACCTTC. Protein product: CASSLEQSYGYTF.

The CDR3 is CASSLGTSSGTDTQYF. The CDR3 DNA sequence: TGTGCCAGCAGCTTAGGGACTAGCAGCGGCACAGATACGCAGTATTTT. J is TRBJ2-3 and V is TRBV5-8; 9 positions agree with TRBD2. Germline assignment: CDR1 SGHTS and CDR2 YDEGEE. J was trimmed by 1 base and V by 2 bases; bases with no gene match: 5. The CDR3 length is 16 residues.

The genes are TRBV12-1 and TRBJ1-5; the table's D call TRBD1 went unverified against the DNA. TRBV12-1 is reported as a pseudogene. CDR3 length: 16 residues. In DNA form, the CDR3 reads TGTGCCAGCGGGCCAATTTCGACACCCCAATATCAGCCCCAGCATTTT. This codes for CASGPISTPQYQPQHF.

The chain joins TRBV5-4 to TRBJ2-5, with TRBD2 matching 9 bases. The junction had 14 bases not matched to a gene; V was cut back by 4 bases and J by 1 base. CDR3 length equals 18 residues. The germline V gene has CDR1 SGHNT and CDR2 YYREEE (reference sequence). CDR3 bases: TGTGCCAGCAGCGGAAGATCCGTGACTAGCGGAGTCCAAGAGACCCAGTACTTC. Amino acids: CASSGRSVTSGVQETQYF. The full variable domain, rest sourced from reference TRBV5-4 and TRBJ2-5, is ETGVTQSPTHLIKTRGQQVTLRCSSQSGHNTVSWYQQALGQGPQFIFQYYREEENGRGNFPPRFSGLQFPNYSSELNVNALELDDSALYLCASSGRSVTSGVQETQYFGPGTRLLVL.

The V call is TRBV19, the J call TRBJ2-7; TRBD2 agrees at 10 bases. V shed 5 bases, J shed 2 bases, and the junction held 6 bases outside the gene matches. The CDR3 sequence is 15 residues long. Germline V gene data show CDR1 as LNHDA and CDR2 as SQIVND (reference sequence). The CDR3 region has the DNA TGTGCCAGTAGTCTTGGACTAGCGGCCACCTACGAGCAGTACTTC. Protein: CASSLGLAATYEQYF. Complete variable domain (other parts from reference TRBV19 and TRBJ2-7): DGGITQSPKYLFRKEGQNVTLSCEQNLNHDAMYWYRQDPGQGLRLIYYSQIVNDFQKGDIAEGYSVSREKKESFPLTVTSAQKNPTAFYLCASSLGLAATYEQYFGPGTRLTVT.

The V gene is TRBV10-3, the J gene TRBJ2-6, with a possible D match to TRBD2 (6 bases). V lost 7 bases, J lost 0 bases, and 16 bases lay in between. The CDR3 has 17 amino acids. Germline V gene sequence: CDR1 ENHRY, CDR2 SYGVKD. The CDR3: CAITTGTLSSGANVLTF. The CDR3 nucleotides read TGTGCCATCACCACCGGGACTCTCTCCTCTGGGGCCAACGTCCTGACTTTC.

V and J are TRBV7-9 and TRBJ2-4; TRBD1 matches at 7 bases. Germline trimming cut 1 base from V and 4 bases from J; bases unmatched to any gene: 7. Per germline, CDR1 SEHNR and CDR2 FQNEAQ (reference sequence). CDR3 length: 16 residues. The CDR3 loop reads CASSLVSDRKKNIQYF. DNA for the CDR3: TGTGCCAGCAGCTTAGTATCGGACAGGAAAAAAAACATTCAGTACTTC.